One and the same sample provided the 19 T cell receptor beta chains below, sequenced in a study of blood T cell repertoires in COVID-19 (dated by TCRdb to the early 2020s). Library generation was performed with the immunoSEQ multiplex PCR assay. The table comes from immuneACCESS by way of TCRdb, which keeps in-frame sequences with V and J called. Part of the clones is missing from these tables; in studies checked, under half for an unresolved V gene and the rest for unknown reasons. The sample yields under 250,000 clones; approximately 80% were counted once. Together, the top ten hold 5.5% to 7.5% of the sample. The specimen was peripheral blood. The receptor source for this set is a woman aged 55-70 years with active or convalescent COVID-19.

The J gene is TRBJ1-5, the V gene TRBV6-5, with no clear D. The ends were cut back, 0 bases at V and 7 bases at J, with 13 bases in the middle. This CDR3 is 15 amino acids long. Germline V gives CDR1 MNHEY, CDR2 SVGAGI. CDR3 protein: CASSYSGSIRQPQHF. The CDR3 coding sequence is TGTGCCAGCAGTTACTCGGGCAGCATCCGACAGCCCCAGCATTTT.

The chain is built from TRBV9 and TRBJ2-2; D remains unclear. The V end lost 0 bases, the J end lost 8 bases, and 5 bases lay between the germline ends. CDR1 SGDLS and CDR2 YYNGEE come from the germline V gene. This CDR3 region has 12 residues. In DNA, the CDR3 is TGTGCCAGCAGCGTAGTCCAGGGGGAGCTGTTTTTT. It codes for CASSVVQGELFF.

This rearrangement joins TRBV2 to TRBJ2-7; D possibly corresponds to TRBD2 (5 bases). Trimming stripped 2 bases from V and 2 bases from J, with 10 bases between. The CDR3 sequence is 14 residues long. From germline, CDR1 is SNHLY and CDR2 FYNNEI. The CDR3, as DNA: TGTGCCAGCAGTGAAAAAGGGAGCCCCTACGAGCAGTACGTC. Amino acids: CASSEKGSPYEQYV.

This chain links TRBV6-6 with TRBJ2-3; the D gene is possibly TRBD2 (6 bases). Trimming removed 5 bases from V and 6 bases from J, with 24 bases in between. This CDR3 is 17 amino acids long. The germline V gene encodes CDR1 MNHNY and CDR2 SVGAGI (reference sequence). The CDR3 protein is CASSPVIRGRGIDTQYF. The CDR3 DNA sequence: TGTGCCAGCAGTCCGGTGATTAGGGGACGGGGGATTGATACGCAGTATTTT.

The chain joins TRBV19 to TRBJ2-5, with TRBD1 identical over 10 bases. Germline trimming cut 3 bases from V and 4 bases from J; bases unmatched to any gene: 8. Per germline, CDR1 LNHDA and CDR2 SQIVND (reference sequence). The CDR3 loop spans 16 amino acids. This chain's CDR3 is CASSIATGQGIETQYF. As DNA, the CDR3 is TGTGCCAGTAGTATCGCAACGGGACAGGGGATAGAGACCCAGTACTTC.

V gene TRBV5-8 combines with J gene TRBJ2-1, with TRBD1 identical over 7 bases. CDR1 and CDR2 from the germline V gene are SGHTS and YDEGEE. J was trimmed by 4 bases and V by 4 bases; bases with no gene match: 8. The length of the CDR3 is 15 residues. The CDR3, as DNA: TGTGCCAGCAGCCAAGGGGGCGCGGAGTACAATGAGCAGTTCTTC. Translating gives CASSQGGAEYNEQFF.

This rearrangement joins TRBV3-1 (or the pseudogene TRBV3-2) to TRBJ2-1, with TRBD2 identical over 13 bases. Trimming took 4 bases from V and 12 from J; bases not matched to a gene: 9. This CDR3 is 15 amino acids long. Germline values: CDR1 LGHDT, CDR2 YNNKEL (reference sequence). The CDR3 coding sequence is TGTGCCAGCAGCCCCGGGACTAGCGGGATAGGTTGGCAGTTCTTC. Protein product: CASSPGTSGIGWQFF.

The J gene is TRBJ2-5, the V gene TRBV5-1; D perhaps matches TRBD1 (5 bases). The germline V gene encodes CDR1 SGHRS and CDR2 YFSETQ. This CDR3 region has 14 residues. Between the trimmed V and J ends, which lost 5 bases and 4 bases, there was a span of 15 bases. Here the CDR3 DNA reads TGCGCCAGCAGTTCTGATAGGGGCGTAGAGACCCAGTACTTC. This translates into CASSSDRGVETQYF.

The rearrangement links TRBV13 to TRBJ2-7; TRBD1 agrees at 9 bases. This CDR3 is built from 14 residues. Germline V gives CDR1 PRHDT, CDR2 FYEKMQ (reference sequence). With 2 bases clipped from V and 5 bases from J, the junction kept 4 bases outside the gene matches. Here the CDR3 reads CASSLNRGRDEQYF. The CDR3 DNA reads as TGTGCCAGCAGCTTAAACAGGGGGCGCGACGAGCAGTACTTC. Full variable domain (remainder filled in from reference TRBV13 and TRBJ2-7): AAGVIQSPRHLIKEKRETATLKCYPIPRHDTVYWYQQGPGQDPQFLISFYEKMQSDKGSIPDRFSAQQFSDYHSELNMSSLELGDSALYFCASSLNRGRDEQYFGPGTRLTVT.

The chain couples TRBV2 to TRBJ1-1, with 7 bases lining up with TRBD1. Germline V CDR1 and CDR2: SNHLY, FYNNEI. J was trimmed by 1 base and V by 7 bases; bases with no gene match: 9. There are 15 residues in the CDR3. CDR3 sequence: CASTQWGQKNTEAFF. In DNA form, the CDR3 reads TGTGCCAGCACCCAATGGGGACAGAAGAACACTGAAGCTTTCTTT.

The chain employs TRBV29-1 and TRBJ2-5, with a tentative D call TRBD1 (5 bases). CDR1 SQVTM and CDR2 ANQGSEA come from the germline V gene. The CDR3 is 11 amino acids. V was cut by 4 bases and J by 2 bases, with 5 bases left in between. The CDR3 bases are TGCAGCGTTGGACAGCAAGAGACCCAGTACTTC. Translating gives CSVGQQETQYF. The full variable domain, rest sourced from reference TRBV29-1 and TRBJ2-5, is SAVISQKPSRDICQRGTSLTIQCQVDSQVTMMFWYRQQPGQSLTLIATANQGSEATYESGFVIDKFPISRPNLTFSTLTVSNMSPEDSSIYLCSVGQQETQYFGPGTRLLVL.

The chain recombines TRBV27 with TRBJ2-1, with 13 nucleotides matching TRBD2. Losses at the gene ends were 6 bases for V and 6 bases for J; bases not matched to a gene: 2. The CDR3 is 14 residues long. Germline V gene sequence: CDR1 MNHEY, CDR2 SMNVEV (reference sequence). The CDR3 nucleotides read TGTGCCAGCAGCACTAGCGGGAGGGCCAATGAGCAGTTCTTC. This sequence encodes CASSTSGRANEQFF.

J is TRBJ1-2 and V is TRBV2; the D is unclear. In germline, CDR1 is SNHLY, CDR2 FYNNEI. This CDR3 comprises 15 residues. V lost 6 bases to trimming and J lost 0 bases, with 14 bases between them. CDR3 residues: CASSGSAGTNYGYTF. The CDR3 DNA reads TGTGCCAGCAGCGGATCGGCCGGGACTAACTATGGCTACACCTTC.

The V and J genes are TRBV7-2 and TRBJ2-7; no firm D call. This CDR3 region has 14 residues. Germline CDR1 and CDR2: SGHTA and FQGNSA. Trimming stripped 1 base from V and 0 bases from J, with 7 bases between. CDR3: CASSLVLNSYEQYF. CDR3 in DNA: TGTGCCAGCAGCTTAGTCTTAAACTCCTACGAGCAGTACTTC.

The rearrangement links TRBV5-4 to TRBJ2-5; D not resolved. V shed 1 base and J shed 5 bases, with 3 bases lying between them. CDR3 size: 11 residues. Germline CDR1 SGHNT, CDR2 YYREEE (reference sequence). CDR3 amino acids: CASSLRETQYF. For the CDR3, the DNA is TGTGCCAGCAGCTTGCGGGAGACCCAGTACTTC.

J is TRBJ1-4 and V is TRBV20-1; no clear D gene. This CDR3 is 11 amino acids long. Trimming pared 7 bases from V and 6 bases from J, leaving 9 bases between. The germline CDR1 and CDR2 sequences are DFQATT and SNEGSKA (reference sequence). CDR3 loop: CSVTLDEKLFF. The CDR3 bases are TGCAGTGTTACTTTAGATGAAAAACTGTTTTTT.

This chain joins TRBV7-2 and TRBJ1-1; D unclear. Deletions cut 5 bases from V and 4 bases from J, with 14 bases between. The CDR3 has 14 amino acids. CDR1 and CDR2 (germline): SGHTA, FQGNSA. The CDR3 region is CASSLATWSTEAFF. The CDR3 nucleotides read TGTGCCAGCAGCCTGGCAACTTGGAGCACTGAAGCTTTCTTT. Complete variable domain (other parts from reference TRBV7-2 and TRBJ1-1): GAGVSQSPSNKVTEKGKDVELRCDPISGHTALYWYRQSLGQGLEFLIYFQGNSAPDKSGLPSDRFSAERTGGSVSTLTIQRTQQEDSAVYLCASSLATWSTEAFFGQGTRLTVV.

J is TRBJ2-3 and V is TRBV3-1 (or the pseudogene TRBV3-2); maybe TRBD2 (5 bases). CDR1 is LGHDT and CDR2 is YNNKEL in the germline V gene (reference sequence). The CDR3 is 16 amino acids. The V end lost 4 bases, the J end lost 2 bases, and 16 bases lay between the germline ends. CDR3 residues: CASSRRAEAVTDTQYF. The CDR3 nucleotides read TGTGCCAGCAGCCGACGGGCGGAAGCGGTCACAGATACGCAGTATTTT.

The J gene is TRBJ2-3, the V gene TRBV27; unclear D gene. The germline CDR1 and CDR2 sequences are MNHEY and SMNVEV (reference sequence). V was clipped by 6 bases and J by 0 bases, with 28 bases between them. The CDR3 extends over 20 amino acids. In DNA form, the CDR3 reads TGTGCCAGCAGCTTACGGGTGCTTCGGGTAGTTTCTACTAGCACAGATACGCAGTATTTT. It encodes CASSLRVLRVVSTSTDTQYF.